This entry concerns a single TCR beta chain. Only a few counts were recorded for this clone. Its specific antigen is unknown. No base-level quality is on record; no much larger clone is a single base apart. V loses 0 bases at its end and J loses 8 bases; junction bases beyond the gene matches: 6. Per the germline V gene (reference sequence), SGHAT is the CDR1 and FQDESV is the CDR2. Its CDR3 holds 15 amino acids, cysteine through phenylalanine. Only the CDR3 portion is preserved as DNA: 45 bases, with reading frame beginning at the first base. This record belongs to a study of beta chain features in type 1 diabetes (dated by TCRdb to 2016 to 2019). Background on the whole study: Patients and healthy donors did not differ in mean age, gender distribution, total cell number or subset yield. Across all samples, around 100 million sorted cells were examined, and cell number per subset correlated strongly with RNA yield. In the study, recently diagnosed type 1 diabetes patients and matched healthy donors were compared on the TCRB repertoires of their sorted circulating CD4+ T cell subsets. Regulatory and stem cell-like memory subsets were isolated from only 8 patients and about 8 healthy donors, whereas naive and central memory subsets came from all 30 or so donors. General findings and caveats noted by the study authors: Because cDNA was sequenced instead of genomic DNA, highly expressing activated cells could be over-represented, though the groups showed no difference in activation or CD3 levels. At VDJ recombination sites, type 1 diabetes patients had fewer insertions and more deleted nucleotides, which implies abnormalities in thymic rearrangement. Shorter templates might be favored by PCR, yet because patient and control samples were amplified and corrected together, any such skew would affect both groups equally. Type 1 diabetes patients showed a moderate but significant shortening of TCRB CDR3 length in all four CD4+ subsets. HLA sub-analyses involved small numbers of individuals, so any influence of HLA type on TCRB rearrangement remained unresolved. The naive, central memory and regulatory TCRB repertoires appeared to resemble one another more closely among patients than among healthy donors.

All of the isolated RNA was reverse transcribed with the High Capacity cDNA Reverse Transcription Kit, so expressed TCRB transcripts were sequenced. Deep immunoSEQ sequencing was applied to naive, central memory and regulatory T cell samples, giving an average of roughly 3.5 million total reads per sample. Sorted cells were lysed in RLT buffer, and RNA was extracted using DNase-treated RNeasy Micro or Mini kits according to cell number. To prevent cross-contamination, each cell subset was processed individually, whereas patient and healthy donor samples were processed jointly. The immunoSEQ multiplex PCR was used to amplify TCRB sequences from cDNA, yielding 87-bp fragments that span the CDR3 region. The amplicons were sequenced using the Illumina HiSeq platform. The study's own analysis went as follows. PCR bias was corrected computationally using synthetic template baselines, and reads within Hamming distance 2 were collapsed, with unmergeable singletons discarded. Reads were aligned against IMGT to assign V, D and J genes, CDR3 length and insertions or deletions at six rearrangement sites. Within each subset, clonotype counts were normalized to the number of sorted cells before true diversity and Gini coefficients were calculated with the tcR R package. The overlap coefficient, calculated on TCRB nucleotide sequences, was used to quantify repertoire sharing. Out-of-frame TCRB sequences from naive cells were analyzed as a proxy for the pre-selection repertoire. The table comes from immuneACCESS by way of TCRdb, which keeps in-frame sequences with V and J called. Part of the clones is missing from these tables; in studies checked, under half for an unresolved V gene and the rest for unknown reasons. V and J calls and clone size follow that table, whereas D and trimming were derived from the DNA. This sample is represented by about 350,000 clones; roughly a fifth of them were singletons. The top ten clones comprise under 0.055% of the sample.

A single peripheral blood draw of approximately 0.11 L on average was collected from each donor into heparinised tubes. Naive, central memory, regulatory and stem cell-like memory CD4+ T cells were sorted on a BD FACSAria II using a panel including CD45RO, CCR7, CD25, CD127, CD95 and CD27. Every sorted population had a purity above 95%. PBMCs were isolated right away by Lymphoprep density gradient centrifugation and were stained directly, without culture. To minimize batch effects, samples were stained and sorted in pairs, one healthy donor with one patient per experiment. This clonotype originated in a young woman in good health. The sequence joins TRBV11-1 to TRBJ1-2; TRBD1 fits 10 bases in the junction. Specimen: naive CD4+ T cells from blood. The cell subset or site label, as the study defines it: true naive CD4+ T cells. The encoded CDR3 is CASSLATGQGHGYTF. The DNA sequence follows: TGTGCCAGCAGCTTAGCAACGGGACAGGGGCACGGCTACACCTTC. When the CDR3 is completed using the reference TRBV11-1 and TRBJ1-2 genes on either side, the full variable domain is EAEVAQSPRYKITEKSQAVAFWCDPISGHATLYWYRQILGQGPELLVQFQDESVVDDSQLPKDRFSAERLKGVDSTLKIQPAELGDSAMYLCASSLATGQGHGYTFGSGTRLTVV.